These 19 T cell receptor beta chains originate from one sample sequenced in a study of radiation and T cells in renal cell carcinoma. Time point denoted: blood 4 weeks post-SBRT, at nephrectomy. Treatment: 15 Gy SBRT to primary tumor, nephrectomy 4 weeks later. Libraries were prepared by immunoSEQ multiplex PCR; TCRdb keeps only in-frame clonotypes and omits some of them. The sample records some 78,000 clones, 80% to 90% being singletons. This sample comprised blood, obtained from a patient whose treatment included radiotherapy and nephrectomy. The receptors stem from a woman aged 70-85 years with renal cell carcinoma.

The chain carries TRBV7-9 and TRBJ2-3, with 7 bases lining up with TRBD2. Germline V lookup: CDR1 SEHNR, CDR2 FQNEAQ (reference sequence). This CDR3 spans 15 amino acids. The junction had 6 bases not matched to a gene; V was cut back by 6 bases and J by 0 bases. CDR3 sequence reads: CASSISGPSTDTQYF. CDR3 nucleotides: TGTGCCAGCAGTATTAGCGGGCCTAGCACAGATACGCAGTATTTT.

In nucleotides, the CDR3 is TGTGCCTGGAGTGTAAGGGGGAGGTCCTACGAGCAGTACTTC. Amino acids: CAWSVRGRSYEQYF. The chain joins TRBV30 to TRBJ2-7; possibly TRBD1 or TRBD2 for D (6 bases each). V lost 0 bases to trimming and J lost 1 base, with 10 bases between them. In germline, CDR1 is GTSNPN, CDR2 SVGIG (reference sequence). CDR3 length equals 14 residues.

This clone was recorded once. This chain connects TRBV21-1 to TRBJ2-3; the D call of TRBD2 is as the table states it, not checked on the DNA. TRBV21-1 is flagged as a pseudogene. The CDR3 has 12 residues. CDR3 nucleotide sequence: TGTGCCAGCAGCCAGACTAGCGATACGCAGTATTTT. It encodes CASSQTSDTQYF.

The V and J genes are TRBV19 and TRBJ1-3; 10 nucleotides align to TRBD1. The CDR3 contains 16 residues. Germline values: CDR1 LNHDA, CDR2 SQIVND (reference sequence). The junction had 10 bases not matched to a gene; V was cut back by 9 bases and J by 2 bases. CDR3 DNA: TGTGCCAGCCAGTTTCAAGGGACAGGGGCTGGAAACACCATATATTTT. It yields the protein CASQFQGTGAGNTIYF.

This clone showed up just once. This chain joins TRBV16 and TRBJ2-6; maybe TRBD1 (6 bases). The CDR3 extends over 15 amino acids. Germline loops: CDR1 KGHSY, CDR2 FQNENV. V gave up 3 bases and J gave up 4 bases, with 10 bases separating them. CDR3 nucleotides: TGTGCCAGCAGCCATGACAGGTCCGGGGCCAACGTCCTGACTTTC. Translating gives CASSHDRSGANVLTF. Full variable domain (missing parts from reference TRBV16 and TRBJ2-6): GEEVAQTPKHLVRGEGQKAKLYCAPIKGHSYVFWYQQVLKNEFKFLISFQNENVFDETGMPKERFSAKCLPNSPCSLEIQATKLEDSAVYFCASSHDRSGANVLTFGAGSRLTVL.

This clone was observed a handful of times. The chain carries TRBV4-3 and TRBJ2-7, with D perhaps matching TRBD2 (6 bases). The CDR3 covers 13 residues. CDR1 and CDR2 from the germline V gene are LGHNA and YSLEER. V lost 1 base and J lost 5, with 9 bases in between. For the CDR3, the DNA is TGCGCCAGCAGCCAAGGGGGGACTCACGAGCAGTACTTC. Residues: CASSQGGTHEQYF.

This rearrangement joins TRBV7-6 to TRBJ1-3; TRBD1 agrees at 8 bases. V lost 4 bases to trimming and J lost 4 bases; unmatched junction nucleotides: 12. The CDR3 length is 17 residues. CDR1 is SGHVS, CDR2 FNYEAQ, per germline. The CDR3 sequence: CASSSPLGQGTGNTIYF. The DNA of the CDR3 is TGTGCCAGCAGCTCCCCCCTCGGACAGGGTACCGGAAACACCATATATTTT.

This clone showed up just once. The chain combines TRBV5-4 with TRBJ2-7; 9 positions match TRBD1. The trim removed 4 bases at V and 6 bases at J, leaving 11 bases unmatched. The CDR3 runs to 15 residues. Germline CDR1 and CDR2: SGHNT and YYREEE (reference sequence). CDR3 DNA: TGTGCCAGCAGCCCAGGACAGGGGAGGCTCCTCGAGCAGTACTTC. This sequence encodes CASSPGQGRLLEQYF. The variable domain in full, with the rest retrieved from reference TRBV5-4 and TRBJ2-7, is ETGVTQSPTHLIKTRGQQVTLRCSSQSGHNTVSWYQQALGQGPQFIFQYYREEENGRGNFPPRFSGLQFPNYSSELNVNALELDDSALYLCASSPGQGRLLEQYFGPGTRLTVT.

The rearrangement uses TRBV5-1 and TRBJ1-1, with a possible D match to TRBD1 (5 bases). Trimming removed 7 bases from V and 1 base from J, with 11 bases in between. The germline gives CDR1 SGHRS, CDR2 YFSETQ. The CDR3 loop spans 13 amino acids. This chain's CDR3 is CASCQGSNTEAFF. The CDR3 nucleotides are TGCGCCAGCTGCCAGGGTTCGAACACTGAAGCTTTCTTT.

This sequence joins TRBV28 and TRBJ1-6, with 9 bases aligning to TRBD1. CDR3 size: 17 residues. V was clipped by 3 bases and J by 6 bases; unmatched bases: 9. In germline, CDR1 is MDHEN, CDR2 SYDVKM. CDR3 DNA: TGTGCCAGCAGTTTCCTAAACCTGGGACAGGGTAATTCACCCCTCCACTTT. This encodes CASSFLNLGQGNSPLHF.

V is TRBV30 and J is TRBJ2-7, with 8 bases aligning to TRBD1. This CDR3 contains 14 residues. Losses at the gene ends were 4 bases for V and 2 bases for J; bases not matched to a gene: 7. The germline V gene encodes CDR1 GTSNPN and CDR2 SVGIG (reference sequence). The CDR3 loop is CAWTKDRATYEQYF. CDR3 bases: TGTGCCTGGACCAAGGACAGGGCTACCTACGAGCAGTACTTC.

This clone has just one count. The CDR3 DNA reads as TGTGCCTGGTCGGTCAAAGGGGAGACCCAGTACTTC. This codes for CAWSVKGETQYF. This chain connects TRBV30 to TRBJ2-5, with no clear D. The ends were cut back, 5 bases at V and 5 bases at J, with 12 bases in the middle. CDR3 length: 12 amino acids. From germline, CDR1 is GTSNPN and CDR2 SVGIG (reference sequence).

This chain joins TRBV23-1 and TRBJ1-6; D remains unclear. TRBV23-1 is assigned to the ORF class and has an uncertain function. V shed 0 bases and J shed 2 bases, with 11 bases lying between them. The CDR3 has 17 amino acids. CDR3 sequence reads: CASSQSAGPPYNSPLHF. As DNA, the CDR3 is TGCGCCAGCAGTCAATCCGCAGGCCCGCCCTATAATTCACCCCTCCACTTT.

The chain employs TRBV6-5 and TRBJ1-4; 9 positions match TRBD1. V lost 6 bases to trimming and J lost 4 bases; unmatched junction nucleotides: 9. Germline CDR1 is MNHEY and CDR2 is SVGAGI. This CDR3 region has 16 residues. The CDR3 DNA reads TGTGCCAGCAGCTACCTACAGGGGGCGTTTAATGAAAAACTGTTTTTT. It encodes CASSYLQGAFNEKLFF.

The V and J genes are TRBV7-3 and TRBJ2-1, with D possibly being TRBD1 (6 bases). The CDR3 is made up of 14 amino acids. The V end lost 5 bases, the J end lost 4 bases, and 12 bases lay between the germline ends. From germline, CDR1 is SGHTA and CDR2 FQGTGA. The CDR3 DNA follows: TGTGCCAGCAGCCCCCCGGGACAATACAATGAGCAGTTCTTC. Translating it yields CASSPPGQYNEQFF.

The CDR3 DNA sequence: TGTGCCAGCACCAAGACCCTACATGGTGGGGAGACCCAGTACTTC. Residues: CASTKTLHGGETQYF. The chain uses TRBV7-2 and TRBJ2-5; D is unresolved. The CDR3 spans 15 residues. The germline V and J ends were trimmed by 7 bases and 5 bases, with 20 bases remaining between them. Germline V lookup: CDR1 SGHTA, CDR2 FQGNSA. The full variable domain, in which reference TRBV7-2 and TRBJ2-5 provide the parts outside the CDR3, is GAGVSQSPSNKVTEKGKDVELRCDPISGHTALYWYRQSLGQGLEFLIYFQGNSAPDKSGLPSDRFSAERTGGSVSTLTIQRTQQEDSAVYLCASTKTLHGGETQYFGPGTRLLVL.

This sequence joins TRBV15 and TRBJ1-3, with 7 bases fitting TRBD1. After removal of 0 bases from V and 3 bases from J, the junction contained 5 bases not matched to a gene. The germline CDR1 and CDR2 sequences are LNHNV and YYDKDF (reference sequence). The CDR3 totals 16 residues. The CDR3 region has the DNA TGTGCCACCAGCAGAGATGGGGGACAGCTTGGAAACACCATATATTTT. The encoded protein is CATSRDGGQLGNTIYF.

V is TRBV28 and J is TRBJ1-6, with 9 bases fitting TRBD1. The germline V gene encodes CDR1 MDHEN and CDR2 SYDVKM. Trimming took 5 bases from V and 9 from J; bases not matched to a gene: 11. The CDR3 extends over 16 amino acids. CDR3: CASSPRTGVIGSPLHF. CDR3 DNA: TGTGCCAGCAGTCCTCGGACAGGGGTGATTGGTTCACCCCTCCACTTT.

This chain joins TRBV30 and TRBJ1-1; possibly TRBD1 for D (5 bases). Germline-derived CDR1 and CDR2 are GTSNPN and SVGIG (reference sequence). CDR3 length: 12 amino acids. V lost 5 bases, J lost 10 bases, and 17 bases lay in between. The CDR3 here is CAWGRPGGVAFF. The CDR3 coding sequence is TGTGCCTGGGGCCGGCCCGGAGGGGTAGCTTTCTTT. Based on the CDR3 plus reference TRBV30 and TRBJ1-1, the full variable domain is SQTIHQWPATLVQPVGSPLSLECTVEGTSNPNLYWYRQAAGRGLQLLFYSVGIGQISSEVPQNLSASRPQDRQFILSSKKLLLSDSGFYLCAWGRPGGVAFFGQGTRLTVV.